The source of this T cell receptor beta chain is a study of T cells in Graves' hyperthyroidism and ophthalmopathy. The study, taken as a whole, reports: Most clonotypes expanded in the thyroid (above 0.001) were also present in blood. The authors' 13 V-J model separated ophthalmopathy from stable hyperthyroidism.

The germline V gene has CDR1 WSHSY and CDR2 SAAADI. CDR3 size: 14 residues. V lost 7 bases, J lost 8 bases, and 8 bases stayed unmatched. Amplified regions were TCR beta CDR3 sequences from RNA transcripts. The HTBI primer set served for first-round RT-PCR of the TCR CDR3. One entry per CDR3 protein results from TCRdb running MiXCR on the multiplex PCR reads. The sample yields hundreds of thousands of distinct CDR3 sequences, around 46% seen once. This clonotype was seen ten or more times. Antigen unknown. The chain uses TRBV10-2 and TRBJ1-6; the match to TRBD1 covers 7 bases. Specimen: peripheral blood or thyroid tissue (not recorded which). This clonotype originated in a woman between 18 and 29 years old with Graves' hyperthyroidism. In DNA form, the CDR3 reads TGCGCCAGCACCTGGCAGGGGGTTCATTCACCCCTCCACTTT. Amino acids: CASTWQGVHSPLHF.